The sample holds a few counts of the clone carrying this T cell receptor (beta chain). With V trimmed by 8 bases and J by 7 bases, 9 bases remained unmatched. The CDR3 is made up of 13 amino acids. Germline V lookup: CDR1 MNHEY, CDR2 SMNVEV (reference sequence). The PCR contained 60 Vbeta and 13 Jbeta primers. Sequenced by immunoSEQ multiplex PCR; TCRdb stores in-frame clones only, minus some. The sample carries 120,000 or so clones, around 72% recorded once. These data are taken from a study of cytomegalovirus exposure and HLA in healthy donors. V is TRBV27 and J is TRBJ1-1; 8 positions agree with TRBD1. Sequencing was performed on PBMCs. The sequence was collected from a man aged 25 to 40 in good health and CMV-seronegative. DNA of the CDR3: TGTGCCAGCTCAGGACAGGGAGTATTTGAAGCTTTCTTT. Translation gives CASSGQGVFEAFF.